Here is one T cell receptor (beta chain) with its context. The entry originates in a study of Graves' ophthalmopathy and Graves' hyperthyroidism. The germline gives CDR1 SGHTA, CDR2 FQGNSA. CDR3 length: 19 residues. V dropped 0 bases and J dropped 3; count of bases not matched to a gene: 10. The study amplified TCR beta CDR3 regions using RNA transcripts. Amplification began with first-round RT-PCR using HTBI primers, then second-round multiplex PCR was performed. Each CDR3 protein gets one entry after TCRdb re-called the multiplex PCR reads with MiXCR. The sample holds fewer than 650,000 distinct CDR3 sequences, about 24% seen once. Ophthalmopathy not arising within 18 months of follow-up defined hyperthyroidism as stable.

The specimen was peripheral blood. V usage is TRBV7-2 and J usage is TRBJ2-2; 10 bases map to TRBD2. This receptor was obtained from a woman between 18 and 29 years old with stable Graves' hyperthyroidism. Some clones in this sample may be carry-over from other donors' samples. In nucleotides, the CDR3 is TGTGCCAGCAGCTTAGCCCGGACACGAGGACTAGCGGACACCGGGGAGCTGTTTTTT. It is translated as CASSLARTRGLADTGELFF.